The subject of this entry is one T cell receptor beta chain. Per the germline V gene, CDR1 is MDHEN and CDR2 is SYDVKM. Trimming removed 3 bases at V and 2 bases at J, with 12 bases between. The CDR3 loop spans 15 amino acids. Authors' data handling: Reference gene primer amplification gave nucleated cell count estimates. The assay was immunoSEQ multiplex PCR, and TCRdb's table has in-frame clones only and misses some. V and J calls and clone size are copied from that table; D and trimming were computed from the DNA. The sample lists fewer than 150,000 clones, roughly 89% occurring once. The entry originates in a study of blood T cell repertoires in COVID-19. The wider study: Samples came from the United States, Italy and Spain, spanning acute and convalescent COVID-19.

This sequence joins TRBV28 and TRBJ2-3, with D possibly being TRBD2 (6 bases). The source is a woman in her thirties or forties with acute or convalescent COVID-19. Specimen: peripheral blood. For the CDR3, the DNA is TGTGCCAGCAGTTTCGCGGGGAGTTACACAGATACGCAGTATTTT. Protein sequence: CASSFAGSYTDTQYF.